What follows are 29 T cell receptor beta chains derived from one specimen sequenced in a study of blood T cell repertoires in COVID-19. The protocol was immunoSEQ multiplex PCR, while the TCRdb copy is restricted to in-frame clones and leaves out a portion. In the table there are 200,000 to 300,000 clones, about 86% of which are singletons. Sequencing was carried out using peripheral blood. All receptors derive from a man at least 80 years old with acute or convalescent COVID-19.

The rearrangement uses TRBV18 and TRBJ2-7; a possible D gene is TRBD1 (6 bases). Trimming left V 5 bases short and J 6 bases short, with 17 bases between. Germline-derived CDR1 and CDR2 are KGHSH and LQKENI. CDR3 length: 14 residues. The CDR3 protein is CASSSHVGQSEQYF. The CDR3, as DNA: TGTGCCAGCTCATCCCACGTAGGACAGTCCGAGCAGTACTTC.

The chain recombines TRBV28 with TRBJ2-1; D is perhaps TRBD1 (6 bases). V was shortened by 3 bases and J by 7 bases, with 22 bases between the two germline ends. CDR1 is MDHEN, CDR2 SYDVKM, per germline. The CDR3 loop spans 17 amino acids. DNA for the CDR3: TGTGCCAGCAGTTTTCCCTACTACAGGGTTCCACTTAATGAGCAGTTCTTC. Residues: CASSFPYYRVPLNEQFF.

The count of this clone is one. The rearrangement uses TRBV6-6 and TRBJ2-7; TRBD1 is a possible D gene (7 bases). Germline CDR1 is MNHNY and CDR2 is SVGAGI (reference sequence). Trimming took 5 bases from V and 1 from J, leaving 9 bases between them. This CDR3 has 13 residues. The CDR3 protein is CASSAGGSYEQYF. The CDR3 DNA reads TGTGCCAGCAGTGCAGGGGGGTCCTACGAGCAGTACTTC.

The chain recombines TRBV15 with TRBJ2-1; 9 bases align to TRBD2. The length of the CDR3 is 17 residues. Germline values: CDR1 LNHNV, CDR2 YYDKDF (reference sequence). V lost 1 base, J lost 4 bases, and 8 bases stayed unmatched. The CDR3 nucleotides are TGTGCCACCAGCAGAGTAACTGGCGGGAGGGCTTACAATGAGCAGTTCTTC. It yields the protein CATSRVTGGRAYNEQFF.

The V gene is TRBV11-2, the J gene TRBJ1-2; 9 positions agree with TRBD1. V lost 3 bases to trimming and J lost 7 bases; unmatched junction nucleotides: 6. Germline V CDR1 and CDR2: SGHAT, FQNNGV. This CDR3 has 14 amino acids. The CDR3 DNA follows: TGTGCCAGCAGCTTCGGACAGGGGCAGGGTGGCTACACCTTC. Its protein product is CASSFGQGQGGYTF.

V and J are TRBV5-1 and TRBJ1-5; D unresolved. V lost 1 base and J 6 bases, leaving 8 bases between the germline ends. This CDR3 comprises 13 residues. Germline V gene data show CDR1 as SGHRS and CDR2 as YFSETQ. CDR3 protein: CASSLTAGQPQHF. In nucleotides, the CDR3 is TGCGCCAGCAGCTTGACAGCGGGTCAGCCCCAGCATTTT.

This clone was seen ten or more times. The V gene is TRBV5-1, the J gene TRBJ2-7; TRBD1 matches at 9 bases. Losses at the gene ends were 4 bases for V and 6 bases for J; bases not matched to a gene: 14. The CDR3 has 16 residues. CDR1 and CDR2 from the germline V gene are SGHRS and YFSETQ. CDR3: CASSLSLGTGMGEQYF. As DNA, the CDR3 is TGCGCCAGCAGCCTTTCCCTGGGGACAGGGATGGGCGAGCAGTACTTC.

CDR3 amino acids: CASSFPAGTSRYEQYF. Written as DNA, the CDR3 is TGCGCCAGCAGCTTCCCAGCCGGGACTTCCCGCTACGAGCAGTACTTC. The J gene is TRBJ2-7, the V gene TRBV5-1, with D perhaps matching TRBD2 (6 bases). The ends were cut back, 2 bases at V and 3 bases at J, with 18 bases in the middle. Germline V gene lookup returns CDR1 SGHRS and CDR2 YFSETQ. The CDR3 has 16 residues.

The V gene is TRBV12-5, the J gene TRBJ2-7; perhaps TRBD2 as D (6 bases). The CDR3 has 15 amino acids. The V end lost 6 bases, the J end lost 0 bases, and 15 bases lay between the germline ends. Germline loops: CDR1 LGHNT, CDR2 FRNRAP. This CDR3 reads CASGLGTGSSYEQYF. DNA of the CDR3: TGTGCTAGTGGCCTCGGGACTGGAAGCTCCTACGAGCAGTACTTC.

The rearrangement uses TRBV6-1 and TRBJ2-7; D not certain. Trimming pared 8 bases from V and 3 bases from J, leaving 14 bases between. Germline V CDR1 and CDR2: MNHNS, SASEGT. This CDR3 has 13 residues. CDR3: CASDGGKIYEQYF. CDR3 nucleotides: TGTGCCAGCGACGGCGGAAAAATCTACGAGCAGTACTTC.

The chain couples TRBV5-1 to TRBJ1-1; 7 bases align to TRBD1. Trimming cost V 10 bases and J 8 bases; bases outside gene matches: 17. This CDR3 has 14 residues. Germline assignment: CDR1 SGHRS and CDR2 YFSETQ. The chain's CDR3 is CAATPGPGGGEAFF. CDR3 DNA: TGCGCCGCTACCCCAGGCCCGGGAGGGGGCGAAGCTTTCTTT.

The V call is TRBV9, the J call TRBJ2-3, with 8 bases fitting TRBD1. This CDR3 has 14 amino acids. Germline CDR1 reads SGDLS; CDR2 reads YYNGEE. Trimming at V came to 4 bases and at J to 7 bases, leaving 8 bases not matched to a gene. The CDR3 DNA follows: TGTGCCAGCAGCCTACGACAGGGGATACATACGCAGTATTTT. As protein: CASSLRQGIHTQYF.

The chain has TRBV27 and TRBJ1-4; 8 positions match TRBD1. The J segment lost 2 bases and the V segment lost 2 bases, leaving 1 base of the junction unmatched. Germline CDR1 reads MNHEY; CDR2 reads SMNVEV (reference sequence). CDR3 length equals 15 residues. CDR3 residues: CASSLRQGTNEKLFF. The DNA of the CDR3 is TGTGCCAGCAGTTTACGACAGGGGACTAATGAAAAACTGTTTTTT.

J is TRBJ2-3 and V is TRBV28; 11 nucleotides align to TRBD2. Per germline, CDR1 MDHEN and CDR2 SYDVKM. CDR3 length: 15 residues. V gave up 5 bases and J gave up 6 bases; unmatched junction bases: 7. As DNA, the CDR3 is TGTGCCAGCAGTCTAGCGGGGGGCCGGGATGATACGCAGTATTTT. This translates into CASSLAGGRDDTQYF.

The V call is TRBV7-9, the J call TRBJ2-2; 11 bases are shared with TRBD2. Germline CDR1 reads SEHNR; CDR2 reads FQNEAQ (reference sequence). J was trimmed by 3 bases and V by 9 bases; bases with no gene match: 3. The CDR3 loop spans 14 amino acids. CDR3 sequence: CASVLAGDTGELFF. CDR3 coding DNA: TGTGCCAGTGTACTAGCGGGGGACACCGGGGAGCTGTTTTTT.

The rearrangement joins TRBV30 to TRBJ1-2; 11 bases are shared with TRBD1. V trimming: 6 bases; J trimming: 2 bases; junction bases outside the gene matches: 14. CDR1 is GTSNPN, CDR2 SVGIG, per germline (reference sequence). CDR3 size: 17 residues. The CDR3 nucleotides are TGTGCCTGTATTCCCGGGACAGGGGGAGTAATAAACTATGGCTACACCTTC. Translating it yields CACIPGTGGVINYGYTF. Full variable domain (rest looked up from reference TRBV30 and TRBJ1-2): SQTIHQWPATLVQPVGSPLSLECTVEGTSNPNLYWYRQAAGRGLQLLFYSVGIGQISSEVPQNLSASRPQDRQFILSSKKLLLSDSGFYLCACIPGTGGVINYGYTFGSGTRLTVV.

The V gene is TRBV6-6, the J gene TRBJ1-3; 9 bases align to TRBD1. After removal of 7 bases from V and 4 bases from J, the junction contained 8 bases not matched to a gene. Germline-derived CDR1 and CDR2 are MNHNY and SVGAGI (reference sequence). The CDR3 consists of 15 residues. The CDR3 loop is CASTGTGFPGNTIYF. The CDR3 DNA is TGTGCCAGCACCGGGACAGGGTTCCCAGGAAACACCATATATTTT.

The rearrangement joins TRBV18 to TRBJ1-4, with D unresolved. Germline V gives CDR1 KGHSH, CDR2 LQKENI. The CDR3 covers 13 residues. V was shortened by 2 bases and J by 7 bases, with 8 bases between the two germline ends. The CDR3 reads CASSPVSSEKLFF. The CDR3 DNA sequence: TGTGCCAGCTCACCAGTGAGTAGTGAAAAACTGTTTTTT.

This chain uses TRBV7-3 with TRBJ2-5, with D possibly TRBD2 on 7 matching bases. The CDR3 loop spans 14 amino acids. V lost 2 bases and J lost 4, with 11 bases in between. Germline lookup yields CDR1 SGHTA and CDR2 FQGTGA. The CDR3 DNA is TGTGCCAGCAGCTTAGCAGGGGAGGGAGAGACCCAGTACTTC. Translating it yields CASSLAGEGETQYF.

The V gene is TRBV27, the J gene TRBJ2-7, with TRBD2 matching over 9 bases. The ends lost 6 bases at V and 0 bases at J; junction bases unmatched: 3. Per the germline V gene, CDR1 is MNHEY and CDR2 is SMNVEV (reference sequence). CDR3 length: 14 amino acids. Written as DNA, the CDR3 is TGTGCCAGCAGCCCTAGCGGGGTCTCCTACGAGCAGTACTTC. Amino acids: CASSPSGVSYEQYF.

The chain has TRBV5-4 and TRBJ1-6, with D possibly matching TRBD1 (6 bases). The CDR3 loop spans 18 amino acids. Per the germline V gene, CDR1 is SGHNT and CDR2 is YYREEE (reference sequence). V lost 0 bases to trimming and J lost 7 bases, with 20 bases between them. CDR3 residues: CASSLGGRQLGRNSPLHF. CDR3 nucleotides: TGTGCCAGCAGCTTGGGGGGGCGACAGCTGGGGCGGAATTCACCCCTCCACTTT.

This chain joins TRBV9 and TRBJ2-7; perhaps TRBD2 as D (6 bases). Germline CDR1 and CDR2: SGDLS and YYNGEE. V was shortened by 0 bases and J by 2 bases, with 12 bases between the two germline ends. This CDR3 spans 15 amino acids. CDR3 in amino acids: CASSVDSGLTYEQYF. CDR3 DNA: TGTGCCAGCAGCGTAGATAGCGGATTGACCTACGAGCAGTACTTC. Looking up the rest from reference TRBV9 and TRBJ2-7 gives the full variable domain: DSGVTQTPKHLITATGQRVTLRCSPRSGDLSVYWYQQSLDQGLQFLIQYYNGEERAKGNILERFSAQQFPDLHSELNLSSLELGDSALYFCASSVDSGLTYEQYFGPGTRLTVT.

The chain has TRBV19 and TRBJ2-6; TRBD1 matches 7 bases. This CDR3 is built from 16 residues. V trimming: 3 bases; J trimming: 7 bases; junction bases outside the gene matches: 9. Germline assignment: CDR1 LNHDA and CDR2 SQIVND (reference sequence). The CDR3 bases are TGTGCCAGTAGTATGAGTTTGACAGGGCGTGCCAACGTCCTGACTTTC. The encoded protein is CASSMSLTGRANVLTF.

The chain couples TRBV4-2 to TRBJ1-4; a weak D match, TRBD1 (5 bases). Looked up from germline, CDR1 is LGHNA and CDR2 is YNFKEQ. The CDR3 length is 16 residues. Trimming left V 0 bases short and J 8 bases short, with 16 bases between. The CDR3 sequence: CASSQEWGRVGEKLFF. The CDR3 nucleotides read TGTGCCAGCAGCCAAGAATGGGGCAGGGTGGGGGAAAAACTGTTTTTT.

V usage is TRBV6-5 and J usage is TRBJ1-1, with D uncertain. The V gene lost 6 bases and the J gene lost 1 base, with 15 bases spanning the gap. CDR3 size: 15 residues. Per germline, CDR1 MNHEY and CDR2 SVGAGI. CDR3 nucleotides: TGTGCCAGCAGCTCCAGTTACCCATCGAACACTGAAGCTTTCTTT. Protein product: CASSSSYPSNTEAFF.

This clone was seen a handful of times. This chain connects TRBV5-1 to TRBJ2-3; TRBD2 agrees at 10 bases. Germline CDR1 SGHRS, CDR2 YFSETQ. V trimming: 5 bases; J trimming: 0 bases; junction bases outside the gene matches: 9. The CDR3 loop spans 17 amino acids. The CDR3 nucleotides read TGCGCCAGCAGGCGAGCGGGAGGGCCCACTAGCACAGATACGCAGTATTTT. Translation: CASRRAGGPTSTDTQYF.

The V call is TRBV28, the J call TRBJ2-7; possibly TRBD1 for D (5 bases). V was trimmed by 4 bases and J by 0 bases, leaving 13 bases between them. The germline CDR1 and CDR2 sequences are MDHEN and SYDVKM. This CDR3 is built from 15 residues. The CDR3 coding sequence is TGTGCCAGCAGTTCGGTAGGACAAAGCTCCTACGAGCAGTACTTC. It is translated as CASSSVGQSSYEQYF.

This clone was counted between two and nine times. The rearrangement uses TRBV27 and TRBJ2-7, with D possibly TRBD2 on 6 matching bases. There are 14 residues in the CDR3. Trimming pared 3 bases from V and 6 bases from J, leaving 15 bases between. Germline assignment: CDR1 MNHEY and CDR2 SMNVEV (reference sequence). For the CDR3, the DNA is TGTGCCAGCAGTTTGGCGGGACCCCAGATCGAGCAGTACTTC. Translating gives CASSLAGPQIEQYF.

This clone was observed once. V is TRBV7-9 and J is TRBJ2-7, with 14 nucleotides matching TRBD2. CDR1 is SEHNR, CDR2 FQNEAQ, per germline (reference sequence). V shed 3 bases, J shed 2 bases, and the junction held 12 bases outside the gene matches. The CDR3 is 19 residues long. In nucleotides, the CDR3 is TGTGCCAGCAGCTTGGGATCCGGGACTAGCGGGAGTGGGACCTACGAGCAGTACTTC. Translation gives CASSLGSGTSGSGTYEQYF.